This TCR beta chain was recovered during a study of memory CD4+ T cells and cytomegalovirus serostatus (dated by TCRdb to between 2018 and 2021). About the full investigation: The 35 or so healthy Belgian adults in the cohort included 9 who were CMV seropositive and around 25 who were CMV seronegative. To replicate a published TCR-based CMV serostatus classifier, the study sequenced CD4+ memory TCRbeta repertoires from a Belgian cohort whose cytomegalovirus serostatus was known. General findings and caveats noted by the study authors: A median bootstrapped AUC of 0.95 with a 95% CI of 0.76-1.00 was achieved on the Belgian cohort by the original-framework classifier. Only CD4+CD45RO+ memory cells were sequenced, in contrast to the original study, in which naive and memory CD4+ and CD8+ populations were covered. For CMV serostatus prediction, a median bootstrapped AUC of 0.95 was reached with the original framework, and a median bootstrapped AUC of about 0.89 was reached with a US-trained random forest. Among the 164 previously reported CMV-associated TCRbeta sequences, some 70 showed up in the CD4+ memory repertoires, with each one found in between one and five individuals. The results were read as suggesting that the CMV-associated TCR signature is, for the most part, present in the CD4+ memory repertoire.

As regards this clone: The antigen it recognizes is unknown. The record has no base qualities; no much larger clone is one base away.

The Quick-DNA Microprep Kit was used to extract genomic DNA from the sorted cells. Amplification of TCRbeta DNA was done with the immunoSEQ hsTCRbeta kit, following the protocol from the manufacturer. TCRbeta libraries were sequenced on an Illumina MiSeq instrument. The source study handled its data this way. Once out-of-frame sequences had been removed, a few million distinct TCRbeta sequences were left, which works out to an average of around 70,000 per individual. Two values were used to score each individual: the count of 164 previously reported CMV-associated TCRbeta sequences and the total count of productive distinct TCRbeta sequences. A beta-binomial model was reimplemented in Python, and scikit-learn random forests with default parameters were trained on data from the US cohort. Classifier performance on the Belgian cohort was reported as the median AUC with percentile confidence intervals calculated over 10,000 bootstrap iterations. Not all clones reach the TCRdb copy of this immuneACCESS table, which keeps in-frame sequences only. Checked studies attribute under half of the gap to unresolved V genes and leave the rest unexplained. The DNA gave D and trimming, while V, J and clone size come from that table. This sample lists roughly 50,000 clones; around 80% were detected once. Of the sample, less than 0.85% is held by the ten largest clones.

A FACSAria II was used to sort memory CD4+ T cells, defined as single viable CD3+CD4+CD8-CD45RO+ cells. CMV serostatus was determined using a Roche Elecsys assay that detects serum IgG against CMV pp150, pp28, p38 and p52. After thawing, total CD4+ T cells were enriched by positive selection with CD4 magnetic microbeads. The samples came from a different study that was designed specifically to examine the CD4+ T cell memory repertoire. Following standard operating procedures, peripheral blood mononuclear cells were isolated and cryopreserved, while serum was kept at -80 degrees C. Staining used CD3-PerCP (BW264/56), CD4-APC (RPA-T4), CD45RO-PE (UCHT1) and CD8-Pacific Orange (3B5) antibodies, with Sytox blue excluding non-viable cells. The CDR3 has 16 amino acids, counting the end cysteine and phenylalanine. Only the CDR3 DNA is retained, 48 bases long and in frame from the first base.

Sequenced material: memory CD4+ T cells from blood. The TCR sequence derives from an adult in good health and CMV-seronegative. This sequence uses TRBV21-1 and TRBJ2-3; the DNA was not used to check the table's D call, TRBD1. TRBV21-1 is a known pseudogene. CDR3 loop: CASSKDGQGARDTQYF. The sequenced DNA: TGTGCCAGCAGCAAAGACGGACAGGGCGCGAGGGATACGCAGTATTTT.